Listed here is a single T cell receptor (beta chain). This clonotype was seen only a few times. The antigen it recognizes is unknown. Base-call qualities are not available, and no considerably larger clone is one nucleotide away. Trimming takes 10 bases from V and 2 bases from J, and the germline ends sit 15 bases apart. Taken from cysteine to phenylalanine, the CDR3 has 13 residues. The CDR3 DNA has 39 bases and is translated from base 1. CDR1 and CDR2 are read off the germline V gene as MNHNS and SASEGT. These data are taken from a study of blood T cells in healthy people across ages (dated by TCRdb to between 2014 and 2017). The study in broad terms: In model experiments, template switching captured roughly one uniquely barcoded TCR beta cDNA molecule for every two T cells. Using the same blood draw, the study looked at two additional independent replicas of 1 million unique cDNA reads for two donors, one aged 18 to 29 and the other aged 80 or older. To avoid experimental bias, donors of different ages were randomly spread across the sequencing lanes. The donors were divided into four age groups: young (average around 16 years), middle-aged (roughly 42), aged (under 70) and long-lived (around 80). To track age-related changes in TCR beta repertoire diversity, the study relied on deep sequencing normalized with unique cDNA molecular identifiers.

Systemically healthy Caucasian individuals from Russia, some 38 in total and aged about 6 to 95 years, were included as donors. Around 9.8 milliliters of peripheral blood were collected from each donor into EDTA-treated Vacutainer tubes. Ficoll-Paque density-gradient centrifugation was used to isolate PBMCs, with at least 6 million obtained per sample. Trizol reagent was used to extract total RNA from PBMCs, with at least 5.5 micrograms per sample. The percentages of naive CD45RAhigh/CD27high T cells were determined by flow cytometry on a PBMC aliquot from every donor. Library construction relied on 5' RACE. For sequencing, an Illumina HiSeq 2500 was employed. A second about 7 to 11 cycle PCR used a sample-barcoded 5' primer and a J-beta primer mix. A template-switch 5' adaptor carrying 12 random nucleotides introduced a unique molecular identifier onto each TCR beta cDNA molecule. Each sample yielded at least 2.5 million CDR3-containing paired-end reads. The Mint cDNA synthesis kit, primed by a TRBC-specific oligonucleotide, was used to synthesize first-strand cDNA from all RNA. All cDNA was treated with uracil-DNA glycosylase and then went through a first 18-cycle PCR with the universal primers M1SS and BC2_uni_R. As for the authors' bioinformatics: Each sample was normalized by randomly selecting 1 million high-quality reads, each carrying a distinct molecular identifier. Instead of being binned into consensus sequences, reads that shared molecular identifiers were thrown out. CDR3 identification, clonotype clustering and error correction used MiTCR with a Q25 quality threshold and the strictest error-elimination algorithm. A nonparametric unseen species model with Euler transformation was used to estimate lower-bound total TCR beta diversity. TCRdb reprocessing: public reads trimmed at Q25 with fastp, clones called with MiXCR, in-frame beta chains kept. Rows with a matching CDR3 protein are joined into one entry that keeps the most common DNA and genes. The V and J calls and clone size come from TCRdb's table, not from the authors' own analysis. The sample table holds roughly 930,000 distinct CDR3 sequences, of which approximately 49% were seen once. The ten largest make up under 15% of the sample.

The study at large found these results: The CMV infection status of donors was not known, potentially confounding age-related changes in expanded clonotypes. Estimates of total diversity from one million sequenced T cells were regarded as lower bounds and underestimates. Observed TCR beta diversity per million T cells fell roughly linearly with age, and a significant reduction was already apparent by age about 38. Compared with the aged group, the long-lived group had more naive CD4+ T cells, fewer expanded clones and increased TCR diversity, a pattern suggesting age selection. There was a strong correlation between observed TCR beta diversity and the percentage of naive T cells measured by flow cytometry. Conclusive comparison of naive and antigen-experienced compartments was prevented by the profiling of bulk unsorted PBMCs.

The sequence was collected from a man aged 25-40 years in good health. The sequencing input was blood. The chain is encoded by TRBV6-1 joined to TRBJ2-7; a tentative D call is TRBD2 (6 bases match). The CDR3 here reads CAMRGAATYEQYF. Here is the DNA: TGTGCCATGCGGGGAGCGGCAACCTACGAGCAGTACTTC.